This TCR beta chain came from a study of blood T cell repertoires in COVID-19 (dated by TCRdb to 2019 to 2021). About the investigation overall: Collaborator samples came from the United States, Italy and Spain and covered acute and convalescent phases of COVID-19. The prospective study material was composed of cDNA or gDNA derived from T cells, B-cell-depleted T cells, or PBMCs. Deeply sampled blood TCRbeta repertoires from subjects exposed to, actively infected with, or recovered from COVID-19 were included in the dataset. The repertoires were released in a freely available public database intended as a resource for research on the immune response to SARS-CoV-2. Samples came from the ongoing ImmuneRACE study (first 160 participants) plus 1,254 subjects from 6 global collaborators. A de-identified subject ID, COVID-19 status, age in years and sex were almost always included in the sample metadata. Where available, HLA class I and class II types were taken from metadata supplied by the sample provider and were not determined by assay-based typing. The investigation overall reported the following: How much clinical and demographic metadata was included differed by source and by participant, and the metadata was provided uncurated.

Trimmed from V: 8 bases; trimmed from J: 1 base; junction bases lacking a gene match: 9. The CDR3, from cysteine to phenylalanine, totals 15 residues. Solely the CDR3 DNA is kept, with 45 bases framed from the first base. Reading the germline V gene gives CDR1 MRHNA and CDR2 SNTAGT. The immunoSEQ Assay, a bias-controlled multiplex PCR, was used to amplify TCRbeta CDR3 regions from genomic DNA. The paper's processing steps were these. Nucleated cell counts per sample were estimated from amplification of reference gene primers within the assay. To quantify the absolute abundance of each unique TCRbeta CDR3 rearrangement, sequence reads were collapsed and filtered. For each sample, productive Simpson clonality was calculated as the square root of Simpson's diversity index over productive rearrangements. The table comes from immuneACCESS by way of TCRdb, which keeps in-frame sequences with V and J called. Part of the clones is missing from these tables; in studies checked, under half for an unresolved V gene and the rest for unknown reasons. V and J calls and clone size are copied from that table; D and trimming were computed from the DNA. The sample data list about 230,000 clones, and 70% to 90% of these were observed just once. The leading ten clones occupy 2.6% of the sample.

Whole blood was collected in K2EDTA tubes by collaborating institutions according to the institutions' own protocols. For TCRbeta analysis, collaborators shipped samples as frozen whole blood, isolated PBMCs, or DNA extracted from either of those sample types. This clone was detected only a few times. No cognate antigen has been identified for it. No much larger clonotype is one base removed from it; base qualities were not supplied. Sequenced material: peripheral blood. The chain employs TRBV6-4 and TRBJ2-3; 7 of the junction bases match TRBD2. This sequence was found in a woman in her 70s with active or convalescent COVID-19. The CDR3 here reads CASGGRDGRTDTQYF. The sequenced DNA: TGTGCCAGCGGGGGGAGGGACGGCCGCACAGATACGCAGTATTTT.